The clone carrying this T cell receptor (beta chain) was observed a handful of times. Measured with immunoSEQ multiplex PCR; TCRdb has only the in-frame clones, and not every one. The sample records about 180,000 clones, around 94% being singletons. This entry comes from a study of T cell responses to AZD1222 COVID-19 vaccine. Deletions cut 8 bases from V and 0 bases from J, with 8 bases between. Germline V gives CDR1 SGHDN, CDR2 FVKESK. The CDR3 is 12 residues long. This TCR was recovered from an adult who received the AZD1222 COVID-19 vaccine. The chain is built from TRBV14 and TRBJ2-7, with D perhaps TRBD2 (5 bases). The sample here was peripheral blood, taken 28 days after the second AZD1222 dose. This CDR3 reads CASGRSSYEQYF. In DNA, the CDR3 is TGTGCCAGCGGGAGAAGCTCCTACGAGCAGTACTTC.